These T cell receptor beta chains were read from a single sample in a study of graft-versus-host responses after intestinal transplantation. Their recognized antigens are unknown. Here immunoSEQ multiplex PCR was the method, and the copy in TCRdb shows in-frame clones only, minus some. The data contain about 120,000 clones, 90% of them singletons. This specimen was unstimulated CD4+ T cells sorted from spleen or lymph node cells, taken before intestinal transplant. The receptors here all came from a human donor who received an intestinal transplant. Each CDR3 is given with its conserved first and last residue. The order of the fields is D gene, V gene, clone size, J gene, CDR3 DNA, CDR3 protein. D genes are given only for firm matches. Part of the rows lack a size; the others show once, few, many or a class for expanded clones.

.,TRBV18,.,TRBJ1-3,TGTGCCAGCTCACCCGGACAGACCTCTGGAAACACCATATATTTT,CASSPGQTSGNTIYF
.,TRBV19,.,TRBJ1-1,TGTGCCAGTACCAAAGTAACACCAAAGTCGGCTTTCTTT,CASTKVTPKSAFF
.,TRBV11-2,.,TRBJ1-1,TGTGCCAGCAGCTCCCAATGGAACACTGAAGCTTTCTTT,CASSSQWNTEAFF
TRBD2,TRBV28,.,TRBJ2-5,TGTGCCAGCAGTTTCGGGTCGGCGGGGGAAGAGACCCAGTACTTC,CASSFGSAGEETQYF
TRBD2,TRBV14,.,TRBJ2-1,TGTGCCAGCAGCCAAGAGGGTCTAGCGGGGGCTCACAATGAGCAGTTCTTC,CASSQEGLAGAHNEQFF
.,TRBV7-2,.,TRBJ1-5,TGTGCCAGCAGCGTACCAGGCGGGTATCAGCCCCAGCATTTT,CASSVPGGYQPQHF
TRBD1,TRBV6-1,.,TRBJ1-1,TGTGCCAGCAGAGGGACAGGGGTCACTGAAGCTTTCTTT,CASRGTGVTEAFF
TRBD2,TRBV9,.,TRBJ2-1,TGTGCCAGCAGCGTAGTGGTGGGGACCAGCGGGGTTAATGAGCAGTTCTTC,CASSVVVGTSGVNEQFF
TRBD2,TRBV29-1,.,TRBJ2-2,TGCAGCGTTGTATATAGGCTAGCGGGGGGGCGGAACACCGGGGAGCTGTTTTTT,CSVVYRLAGGRNTGELFF
.,TRBV25-1,.,TRBJ2-1,TGTGCCAGCAGTGACCGACAGGGAGGATTAGACAATGAGCAGTTCTTC,CASSDRQGGLDNEQFF
.,TRBV11-2,.,TRBJ2-3,TGTGCCAGCAGCCCGCGTATAGCGGACACAGATACGCAGTATTTT,CASSPRIADTDTQYF
TRBD1,TRBV7-2,.,TRBJ2-7,TGTGCCAGCAGACCTACAGGGGCCTACGAGCAGTACTTC,CASRPTGAYEQYF
.,TRBV4-1,.,TRBJ2-1,TGCGCCAGCAGCCAAGACGGTTCCTACAATGAGCAGTTCTTC,CASSQDGSYNEQFF
TRBD1,TRBV29-1,.,TRBJ1-2,TGCAGCGTTCGCAGGGGGAACTATGGCTACACCTTC,CSVRRGNYGYTF
.,TRBV5-6,once,TRBJ1-2,TGTGCCAGCAGGGCAACGGGGGGCTTAGGCTATGGCTACACCTTC,CASRATGGLGYGYTF
.,TRBV6-6,.,TRBJ1-2,TGTGCCAGCAGTGATTCGGACACCCTTCATGGCTACACCTTC,CASSDSDTLHGYTF
.,TRBV4-1,.,TRBJ2-2,TGCGCCAGCAGCCAAGAAGCGTCTCCGAACACCGGGGAGCTGTTTTTT,CASSQEASPNTGELFF
.,TRBV6-1,.,TRBJ2-1,TGTGCCAGCAGTGAAGGCCTAGTTTACAATGAGCAGTTCTTC,CASSEGLVYNEQFF
TRBD2,TRBV6-6,.,TRBJ2-5,TGTGCCAGCAGAAAAAGGGCCGGGACTAGCGTAGAGACCCAGTACTTC,CASRKRAGTSVETQYF
.,TRBV19,once,TRBJ2-2,TGTGCCAGTAGTATCCCCCTGGGGACTCCACCTCACACCGGGGAGCTGTTTTTT,CASSIPLGTPPHTGELFF
TRBD1,TRBV4-1,.,TRBJ2-5,TGCGCCAGCAGCCAAGAAGGGACAGGGGGTTTAGAGACCCAGTACTTC,CASSQEGTGGLETQYF
.,TRBV5-6,.,TRBJ2-7,TGTGCCAGCAGCTTGGACAGGGCGAGCTACGAGCAGTACTTC,CASSLDRASYEQYF
TRBD2,TRBV19,.,TRBJ2-1,TGTGCCAGTAGTATTATACTAGCGGGGGCCAATGAGCAGTTCTTC,CASSIILAGANEQFF
.,TRBV5-4,.,TRBJ1-2,TGTGCCAGCAGCCCGCACAGGGTCGATGGCTACACCTTC,CASSPHRVDGYTF
.,TRBV27,once,TRBJ2-7,TGTGCCAGCAGTTTTGCAGGGCCCCTCAACTCCTACGAGCAGTACTTC,CASSFAGPLNSYEQYF
TRBD1,TRBV7-2,.,TRBJ1-4,TGTGCCAGCAGCTTAACAGGGGGCAGTACTGAAAAACTGTTTTTT,CASSLTGGSTEKLFF
TRBD1,TRBV18,.,TRBJ2-4,TGTGCCAGCTCACCACCGGGGACAGCTCTAGCCAAAAACATTCAGTACTTC,CASSPPGTALAKNIQYF
.,TRBV20-1,.,TRBJ1-2,TGCAGTGCCCTACAGGGCTATGGCTACACCTTC,CSALQGYGYTF
.,TRBV5-1,.,TRBJ2-2,TGCGCCAGCAGCAGGACCGGGAGCACCGGGGAGCTGTTTTTT,CASSRTGSTGELFF
.,TRBV4-1,.,TRBJ2-3,TGCGCCAGCAGCCAGAGAGGGGGTACGCAGTATTTT,CASSQRGGTQYF
TRBD1,TRBV5-1,.,TRBJ1-2,TGCGCCAGCAGCTTGGGTTGGGGACAGGCGTATGGCTACACCTTC,CASSLGWGQAYGYTF
TRBD1,TRBV6-5,.,TRBJ2-7,TGTGCCAGCAGGAGGGGGCGCGAGCAGTACTTC,CASRRGREQYF
.,TRBV6-1,.,TRBJ2-2,TGTGCCAGCAGTGCTCTTAGGACACCCACCGGGGAGCTGTTTTTT,CASSALRTPTGELFF
.,TRBV19,.,TRBJ2-1,TGTGCCAGTAGTATTCGGGAGTGGGGCTACAATGAGCAGTTCTTC,CASSIREWGYNEQFF
TRBD2,TRBV5-4,.,TRBJ2-1,TGTGCCAGCAGCTTTCGCGGGGGGCTGAACAATGAGCAGTTCTTC,CASSFRGGLNNEQFF
.,TRBV6-6,.,TRBJ2-3,TGTGCCAGCAGTTTAATAGATACGCAGTATTTT,CASSLIDTQYF
TRBD2,TRBV28,.,TRBJ2-7,TGTGCCAGCAGAACTAGCGGGGGAGCCTTCTCCTACGAGCAGTACTTC,CASRTSGGAFSYEQYF
.,TRBV15,.,TRBJ1-1,TGTGCCACCAAGGGAGGGGCTAAAAGGACTGAAGCTTTCTTT,CATKGGAKRTEAFF
.,TRBV2,.,TRBJ1-1,TGTGCCAGCAGTGAAGATATGAACACTGAAGCTTTCTTT,CASSEDMNTEAFF
TRBD2,TRBV28,.,TRBJ2-1,TGTGCCAGCCTCAGTTTTCGGGGACTAGCTGGCAATGAGCAGTTCTTC,CASLSFRGLAGNEQFF